This T cell receptor beta chain was sequenced in a study of OX40 agonist ivuxolimab in advanced cancers. Assay used: immunoSEQ multiplex PCR; TCRdb lists only in-frame clones, some missing. The table shows tens of thousands of clones, with 85% occurring only once. Germline V gives CDR1 SGDLS, CDR2 YYNGEE. The CDR3 loop spans 14 amino acids. Trimming removed 3 bases at V and 8 bases at J, with 15 bases between. The receptor was derived from an adult with an advanced solid tumor such as melanoma, head and neck, liver or kidney cancer. The rearrangement joins TRBV9 to TRBJ2-1; a possible D gene is TRBD1 (6 bases). The sample here was CD4+ or CD8+ T cells sorted from blood, taken in a trial of the OX40 agonist ivuxolimab. The CDR3 protein is CASSGAPQGYEQFF. In DNA, the CDR3 is TGTGCCAGCAGCGGGGCACCACAGGGTTATGAGCAGTTCTTC.